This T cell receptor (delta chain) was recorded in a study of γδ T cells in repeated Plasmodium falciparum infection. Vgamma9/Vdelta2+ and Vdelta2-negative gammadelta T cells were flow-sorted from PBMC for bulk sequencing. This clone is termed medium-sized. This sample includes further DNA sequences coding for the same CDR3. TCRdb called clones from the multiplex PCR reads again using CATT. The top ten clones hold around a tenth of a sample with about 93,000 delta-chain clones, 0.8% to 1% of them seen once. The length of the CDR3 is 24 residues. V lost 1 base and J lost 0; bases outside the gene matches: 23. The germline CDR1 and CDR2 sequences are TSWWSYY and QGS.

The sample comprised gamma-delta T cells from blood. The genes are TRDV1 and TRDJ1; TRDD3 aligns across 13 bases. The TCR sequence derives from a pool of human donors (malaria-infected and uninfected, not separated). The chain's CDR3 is CALGERPTSLTGGYAAGYTDKLIF. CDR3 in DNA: TGTGCTCTTGGGGAACGACCTACCTCGCTAACTGGGGGATACGCTGCCGGGTACACCGATAAACTCATCTTT.